This passage covers 26 T cell receptor beta chains from one sample sequenced in a study of shared clonotypes between healthy human individuals. Clones were sequenced by immunoSEQ multiplex PCR, and TCRdb holds only the in-frame ones, with some missing. The table has under 650,000 clones, 90% to 97% seen once. The specimen sequenced was naive CD4+ T cells sorted from blood. This sample's subset: CD45RA+ positively selected. The receptors derive from a woman aged 25 to 45 in good health.

This chain uses TRBV19 with TRBJ2-5, with 14 bases identical to TRBD2. Germline V gene sequence: CDR1 LNHDA, CDR2 SQIVND (reference sequence). V lost 3 bases, J lost 11 bases, and 11 bases stayed unmatched. The CDR3 is made up of 16 amino acids. CDR3 sequence: CASSIGLAGGLWKQYF. For the CDR3, the DNA is TGTGCCAGTAGTATCGGACTAGCGGGGGGTTTATGGAAGCAGTACTTC.

V and J are TRBV27 and TRBJ1-5; D is ambiguous. CDR1 is MNHEY and CDR2 is SMNVEV in the germline V gene (reference sequence). This CDR3 has 13 amino acids. The V and J ends lost 5 bases and 4 bases respectively, with 9 bases between them. CDR3 in amino acids: CASSKGRNQPQHF. The DNA for the CDR3 is TGTGCCAGCAGTAAAGGGCGAAATCAGCCCCAGCATTTT.

V gene TRBV18 combines with J gene TRBJ2-7; 8 nucleotides match TRBD1. The length of the CDR3 is 15 residues. Germline CDR1 and CDR2: KGHSH and LQKENI. The V and J ends lost 3 bases and 3 bases, in that order; junction bases with no gene match: 7. The CDR3 DNA reads TGTGCCAGCTCACCTAGGGCGACAGGGGTCTACGAGCAGTACTTC. Amino acids: CASSPRATGVYEQYF. The full variable domain, rest sourced from reference TRBV18 and TRBJ2-7, is NAGVMQNPRHLVRRRGQEARLRCSPMKGHSHVYWYRQLPEEGLKFMVYLQKENIIDESGMPKERFSAEFPKEGPSILRIQQVVRGDSAAYFCASSPRATGVYEQYFGPGTRLTVT.

The chain joins TRBV5-1 to TRBJ1-1, with D tentatively TRBD1 (5 bases). The germline gives CDR1 SGHRS, CDR2 YFSETQ. Trimming shortened V by 4 bases and J by 2 bases, and 9 bases separated the two germline ends. This CDR3 region has 13 residues. Here the CDR3 DNA reads TGCGCCAGCAGCGCCGGGGCAAACACTGAAGCTTTCTTT. Its translation: CASSAGANTEAFF. The full variable domain, rest sourced from reference TRBV5-1 and TRBJ1-1, is KAGVTQTPRYLIKTRGQQVTLSCSPISGHRSVSWYQQTPGQGLQFLFEYFSETQRNKGNFPGRFSGRQFSNSRSEMNVSTLELGDSALYLCASSAGANTEAFFGQGTRLTVV.

V is TRBV6-1 and J is TRBJ1-5; 8 nucleotides line up with TRBD1. Germline lookup yields CDR1 MNHNS and CDR2 SASEGT. This CDR3 comprises 17 residues. V dropped 4 bases and J dropped 2; count of bases not matched to a gene: 10. This CDR3 reads CASSGGTGEPGNQPQHF. DNA for the CDR3: TGTGCCAGCAGTGGAGGGACAGGTGAACCCGGCAATCAGCCCCAGCATTTT.

This chain links TRBV11-2 with TRBJ1-3; TRBD1 aligns across 8 bases. The CDR3 extends over 17 amino acids. Germline V CDR1 and CDR2: SGHAT, FQNNGV. J was trimmed by 2 bases and V by 5 bases; bases with no gene match: 11. The CDR3 DNA reads TGTGCCAGCAGCGAGTTCACAGGGGGAGGTCCTGGAAACACCATATATTTT. Its protein product is CASSEFTGGGPGNTIYF.

V is TRBV20-1 and J is TRBJ1-2, with D perhaps TRBD1 (5 bases). From germline, CDR1 is DFQATT and CDR2 SNEGSKA (reference sequence). The CDR3 is 11 residues long. Between the trimmed V and J ends, which lost 4 bases and 8 bases, there was a span of 11 bases. The CDR3 bases are TGCAGTGCTACGACGAGGGGCGGCTACACCTTC. Its protein product is CSATTRGGYTF.

The J gene is TRBJ1-6, the V gene TRBV10-3; the match to TRBD1 covers 8 bases. The germline V gene encodes CDR1 ENHRY and CDR2 SYGVKD. V lost 4 bases to trimming and J lost 5 bases; unmatched junction nucleotides: 7. The CDR3 runs 16 residues. The CDR3 loop reads CAISGGQALNNSPLHF. CDR3 sequence (DNA): TGTGCCATCAGTGGGGGACAGGCGCTAAATAATTCACCCCTCCACTTT.

V and J are TRBV28 and TRBJ1-1, with a weak D call TRBD1 (5 bases). This CDR3 has 14 amino acids. Germline CDR1 and CDR2: MDHEN and SYDVKM. V lost 7 bases and J lost 4, with 16 bases in between. This CDR3 is CASNGPGTSTEAFF. For the CDR3, the DNA is TGTGCCAGCAACGGACCGGGGACTAGCACTGAAGCTTTCTTT.

The V call is TRBV5-4, the J call TRBJ1-2; D not certain. The CDR3 is made up of 13 amino acids. Germline CDR1 reads SGHNT; CDR2 reads YYREEE (reference sequence). V shed 0 bases and J shed 6 bases, with 9 bases lying between them. CDR3 protein: CASSLEWEDGYTF. In nucleotides, the CDR3 is TGTGCCAGCAGCTTGGAGTGGGAAGATGGCTACACCTTC.

This chain uses TRBV10-2 with TRBJ2-7, with D tentatively TRBD1 or TRBD2 (7 bases each). The V end lost 3 bases, the J end lost 4 bases, and 13 bases lay between the germline ends. Per germline, CDR1 WSHSY and CDR2 SAAADI. CDR3 size: 14 residues. The CDR3 spells CASSDLRGGYEQYF. CDR3 in DNA: TGCGCCAGCAGTGACCTCAGGGGGGGGTACGAGCAGTACTTC.

The chain couples TRBV7-3 to TRBJ2-7; TRBD1 aligns across 8 bases. This CDR3 comprises 15 residues. Germline CDR1 is SGHTA and CDR2 is FQGTGA. V shed 4 bases, J shed 1 base, and the junction held 6 bases outside the gene matches. CDR3 coding DNA: TGTGCCAGCAGCTCTGAAAGGACAGGGTCCTACGAGCAGTACTTC. As protein: CASSSERTGSYEQYF.

This clone was recorded once. The V gene is TRBV18, the J gene TRBJ2-7, with D unclear. There are 14 residues in the CDR3. CDR1 KGHSH and CDR2 LQKENI come from the germline V gene. V dropped 3 bases and J dropped 5 bases, with 14 bases sitting between them. DNA of the CDR3: TGTGCCAGCTCACCCGATGAGAGTATACACGAGCAGTACTTC. This sequence encodes CASSPDESIHEQYF.

This clone was seen once. The chain uses TRBV5-1 and TRBJ2-7; D might be TRBD1 or TRBD2, each matching 5 bases. This CDR3 is 14 amino acids long. Germline values: CDR1 SGHRS, CDR2 YFSETQ. Trimming left V 8 bases short and J 4 bases short, with 19 bases between. The chain's CDR3 is CARLPSGPPYEQYF. CDR3 coding DNA: TGCGCCAGACTTCCTTCGGGACCACCGTACGAGCAGTACTTC.

This clone was seen just once. The chain has TRBV28 and TRBJ1-1; D might be TRBD1 (6 bases). V lost 6 bases and J 11 bases, leaving 28 bases between the germline ends. This CDR3 spans 16 amino acids. The germline V gene has CDR1 MDHEN and CDR2 SYDVKM. The CDR3, as DNA: TGTGCCAGCAGCCCGGCCACTCCCGCGACAGGTACGGGGGCTTTCTTT. Translated, it gives CASSPATPATGTGAFF.

V usage is TRBV19 and J usage is TRBJ1-2; tentatively, D is TRBD1 (5 bases). V was cut by 5 bases and J by 7 bases, with 20 bases left in between. The CDR3 is made up of 15 amino acids. Germline assignment: CDR1 LNHDA and CDR2 SQIVND (reference sequence). CDR3 in amino acids: CASSGQGRGGSGYTF. CDR3 sequence (DNA): TGTGCCAGTAGTGGTCAGGGTCGGGGCGGAAGTGGCTACACCTTC.

In DNA form, the CDR3 reads TGTGCCAGTAGTATTCAAGCGGGAGCCCTTTACGAGCAGTACTTC. It specifies CASSIQAGALYEQYF. V usage is TRBV19 and J usage is TRBJ2-7; 8 nucleotides align to TRBD2. Per the germline V gene, CDR1 is LNHDA and CDR2 is SQIVND (reference sequence). The V segment lost 3 bases and the J segment 4 bases; nucleotides outside the gene matches: 8. The CDR3 runs to 15 residues.

The chain joins TRBV28 to TRBJ2-1, with D possibly matching TRBD2 (6 bases). V was cut by 4 bases and J by 4 bases, with 14 bases left in between. The germline V gene has CDR1 MDHEN and CDR2 SYDVKM. The CDR3 has 15 amino acids. CDR3 nucleotide sequence: TGTGCCAGCAGTTGGACTACCGGGGGATACAATGAGCAGTTCTTC. Its translation: CASSWTTGGYNEQFF. Variable domain in full (rest from reference TRBV28 and TRBJ2-1): DVKVTQSSRYLVKRTGEKVFLECVQDMDHENMFWYRQDPGLGLRLIYFSYDVKMKEKGDIPEGYSVSREKKERFSLILESASTNQTSMYLCASSWTTGGYNEQFFGPGTRLTVL.

The V and J genes are TRBV2 and TRBJ1-4; TRBD1 matches 8 bases. With 2 bases clipped from V and 2 bases from J, the junction kept 13 bases outside the gene matches. CDR3 length: 19 amino acids. Germline-derived CDR1 and CDR2 are SNHLY and FYNNEI. In DNA form, the CDR3 reads TGTGCCAGCAGTGAAAGTGCCCCGGGACAGGTGACGACTAATGAAAAACTGTTTTTT. Protein: CASSESAPGQVTTNEKLFF.

The chain is built from TRBV25-1 and TRBJ2-7; no definite D call. Trimming pared 7 bases from V and 1 base from J, leaving 8 bases between. The germline V gene encodes CDR1 MGHDK and CDR2 SYGVNS. CDR3 length equals 12 residues. CDR3 in DNA: TGTGCCAGCATAGGTCGTTCCTACGAGCAGTACTTC. This translates into CASIGRSYEQYF.

This chain connects TRBV28 to TRBJ2-7, with D maybe TRBD2 (5 bases). CDR1 MDHEN and CDR2 SYDVKM come from the germline V gene. The CDR3 spans 11 residues. The V end was cut by 5 bases, the J end by 6 bases, with 8 bases between. CDR3 protein: CASSIRGEQYF. For the CDR3, the DNA is TGTGCCAGCAGTATACGGGGCGAGCAGTACTTC.

The chain uses TRBV6-6 and TRBJ2-7, with 7 bases identical to TRBD1. Germline CDR1 reads MNHNY; CDR2 reads SVGAGI (reference sequence). V shed 4 bases and J 3 bases; nucleotides not matched to a gene: 3. The CDR3 sequence is 13 residues long. The CDR3 protein is CASSSGQHYEQYF. CDR3 coding DNA: TGTGCCAGCAGTTCGGGACAGCACTACGAGCAGTACTTC.

The chain has TRBV5-8 and TRBJ1-5; D is unclear. Between the trimmed V and J ends, which lost 0 bases and 4 bases, there was a span of 14 bases. The length of the CDR3 is 16 residues. Germline assignment: CDR1 SGHTS and CDR2 YDEGEE. CDR3 region: CASSLDGPGGNQPQHF. As DNA, the CDR3 is TGTGCCAGCAGCTTGGATGGGCCAGGTGGAAATCAGCCCCAGCATTTT.

The chain couples TRBV6-1 to TRBJ1-1; 7 nucleotides line up with TRBD1. Germline trimming cut 4 bases from V and 1 base from J; bases unmatched to any gene: 9. The CDR3 has 16 amino acids. Germline V gives CDR1 MNHNS, CDR2 SASEGT. The CDR3 reads CASSGPGGASNTEAFF. CDR3 DNA sequence: TGTGCCAGCAGTGGCCCAGGGGGGGCGTCGAACACTGAAGCTTTCTTT.

J is TRBJ1-6 and V is TRBV7-9; TRBD1 aligns across 10 bases. V dropped 2 bases and J dropped 14; count of bases not matched to a gene: 9. There are 15 residues in the CDR3. Germline V gives CDR1 SEHNR, CDR2 FQNEAQ (reference sequence). The CDR3 sequence: CASSLPGTGAGTLHF. CDR3 DNA: TGTGCCAGCAGCTTACCCGGGACAGGGGCTGGAACCCTCCACTTT.

The chain combines TRBV18 with TRBJ1-3; D gene uncertain. Trimming took off 4 bases at V and 4 bases at J, with 11 bases between the two ends. The CDR3 length is 14 residues. CDR1 is KGHSH and CDR2 is LQKENI in the germline V gene. The CDR3 region is CASSRETSGNTIYF. DNA of the CDR3: TGTGCCAGCTCACGGGAGACATCCGGAAACACCATATATTTT.